This entry is about one T cell receptor (beta chain). The data stem from a study of blood T cells in healthy people across ages. A second 7 to 11 cycle PCR used barcoded and J-beta primers. TCRdb passed the 5' RACE reads through MiXCR, listing each CDR3 protein once. The sample lists fewer than 900,000 distinct CDR3 sequences; roughly 44% were seen once. CDR3 size: 14 residues. Germline lookup yields CDR1 MDHEN and CDR2 SYDVKM. V gave up 5 bases and J gave up 2 bases, with 11 bases separating them. The sequence was collected from a woman aged 60-75 years in good health. The sequencing input was blood. V is TRBV28 and J is TRBJ2-3; possible D gene TRBD1, 6 bases. For the CDR3, the DNA is TGTGCCAGCAGTCACCAGGGGAACACAGATACGCAGTATTTT. It yields the protein CASSHQGNTDTQYF.